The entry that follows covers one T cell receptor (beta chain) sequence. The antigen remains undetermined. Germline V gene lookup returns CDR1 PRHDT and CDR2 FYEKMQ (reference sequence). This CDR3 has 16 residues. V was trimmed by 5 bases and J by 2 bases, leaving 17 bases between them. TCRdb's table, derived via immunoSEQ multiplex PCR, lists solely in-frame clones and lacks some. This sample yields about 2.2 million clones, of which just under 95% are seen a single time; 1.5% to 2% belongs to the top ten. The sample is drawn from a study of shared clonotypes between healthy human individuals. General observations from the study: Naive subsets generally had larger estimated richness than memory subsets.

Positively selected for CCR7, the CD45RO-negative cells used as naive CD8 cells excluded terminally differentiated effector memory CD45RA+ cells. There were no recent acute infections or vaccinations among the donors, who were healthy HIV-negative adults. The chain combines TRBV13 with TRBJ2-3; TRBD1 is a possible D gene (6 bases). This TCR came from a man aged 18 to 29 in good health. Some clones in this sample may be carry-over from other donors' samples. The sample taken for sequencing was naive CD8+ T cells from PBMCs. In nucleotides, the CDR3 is TGTGCCAGCAGCCCCCGGACAGCGGAAAACACAGATACGCAGTATTTT. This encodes CASSPRTAENTDTQYF. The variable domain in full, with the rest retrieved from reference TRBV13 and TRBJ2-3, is AAGVIQSPRHLIKEKRETATLKCYPIPRHDTVYWYQQGPGQDPQFLISFYEKMQSDKGSIPDRFSAQQFSDYHSELNMSSLELGDSALYFCASSPRTAENTDTQYFGPGTRLTVL.